Detailed here is one TCR beta chain. The sample comes from a study of blood T cell repertoires in COVID-19. About the study: Acute and convalescent COVID-19 samples came from the United States, Italy and Spain. PBMCs, B-cell-depleted T cells, or T cells were the source of the cDNA or gDNA that made up the material.

Germline assignment: CDR1 LGHDT and CDR2 YNNKEL (reference sequence). The CDR3 totals 15 residues. Between the trimmed V and J ends, which lost 0 bases and 6 bases, there was a span of 13 bases. Study processing details: Estimated nucleated cell counts came from reference gene primer amplification. The repertoire was sequenced with immunoSEQ multiplex PCR; TCRdb's copy has only in-frame clones and lacks some. V and J calls and clone size are copied from that table; D and trimming were computed from the DNA. The sample lists roughly 320,000 clones, around 92% occurring once. The V gene is TRBV3-1 (or the pseudogene TRBV3-2), the J gene TRBJ2-3; D may be TRBD2 (6 bases). The source of this sequence is a woman in her thirties with COVID-19, enrolled during active disease. Sequencing was done on a sample of peripheral blood. The CDR3 sequence is CASSQETSAADTQYF. In nucleotides, the CDR3 is TGTGCCAGCAGCCAAGAGACTAGTGCGGCGGATACGCAGTATTTT.